This is a list of T cell receptor beta chains from one sample in a study of Ad26.COV2.S vaccination and SARS-CoV-2 variants. Sequenced by immunoSEQ multiplex PCR; TCRdb stores in-frame clones only, minus some. The data contain hundreds of thousands of clones, 75% to 90% of them singletons. The sample consisted of peripheral blood, taken in a trial of Ad26.COV2.S vaccine versus placebo. The receptors were sampled from a person aged 18-65 years who received the Ad26.COV2.S COVID-19 vaccine or a placebo. CDR3s include the opening cysteine and the closing phenylalanine or tryptophan. A D gene is named only where the DNA matches it firmly. The size entry is marked missing in some rows and otherwise reads once, few, many or a size class.

V gene,D gene,J gene,clone size,CDR3 protein,CDR3 DNA
TRBV28,.,TRBJ1-2,.,CASSLGQYYGYTF,TGTGCCAGCAGTTTGGGGCAGTACTATGGCTACACCTTC
TRBV19,TRBD1,TRBJ1-1,.,CASSLSRAGGGAAFF,TGTGCCAGTAGTCTCTCTCGGGCAGGGGGTGGTGCAGCTTTCTTT
TRBV19,.,TRBJ2-5,.,CASSIRGRETQYF,TGTGCCAGTAGTATACGGGGCAGAGAGACCCAGTACTTC
TRBV19,.,TRBJ1-1,once,CASRQGFMNTEAFF,TGTGCCAGTCGGCAGGGTTTTATGAACACTGAAGCTTTCTTT
TRBV4-3,TRBD2,TRBJ2-5,.,CASSQGRSGSFMETQYF,TGCGCCAGCAGCCAAGGGAGGAGCGGGAGCTTTATGGAGACCCAGTACTTC
TRBV5-1,.,TRBJ2-5,.,CASSIQGRETQYF,TGCGCCAGCAGCATTCAGGGGAGGGAGACCCAGTACTTC
TRBV11-2,.,TRBJ1-2,once,CASSPPRGGYGYTF,TGTGCCAGCAGCCCCCCCCGCGGGGGCTATGGCTACACCTTC
TRBV4-3,.,TRBJ2-4,few,CASSQDPLPGGGPKNIQYF,TGCGCCAGCAGCCAAGACCCCCTACCGGGCGGAGGGCCCAAAAACATTCAGTACTTC
TRBV29-1,.,TRBJ1-6,.,CSVAWGSDSPLHF,TGCAGCGTAGCCTGGGGGTCGGATTCACCCCTCCACTTT
TRBV5-6,.,TRBJ1-4,.,CASSLTNRAWEKLFF,TGTGCCAGCAGCTTAACAAACAGGGCATGGGAAAAACTGTTTTTT
TRBV7-2,TRBD1,TRBJ1-2,.,CASSPVTGGDGYTF,TGTGCCAGCAGCCCAGTGACAGGGGGCGATGGCTACACCTTC
TRBV27,.,TRBJ1-6,.,CASRPGGGGNSPLHF,TGTGCCAGCAGACCCGGGGGGGGAGGGAATTCACCCCTCCACTTT
TRBV7-6,TRBD1,TRBJ1-2,.,CASSLLTGGSDYGYTF,TGTGCCAGCAGCTTATTGACAGGGGGCTCGGACTATGGCTACACCTTC
TRBV5-1,.,TRBJ1-2,.,CASSLVGFDYGYTF,TGCGCCAGCAGCTTGGTAGGGTTTGACTATGGCTACACCTTC
TRBV20-1,.,TRBJ1-1,once,CSASLGASNTEAFF,TGCAGTGCTAGTCTGGGGGCTTCGAACACTGAAGCTTTCTTT
TRBV6-5,.,TRBJ2-3,.,CATSPDGRDTQYF,TGTGCCACATCTCCGGACGGGCGAGATACGCAGTATTTT
TRBV29-1,TRBD2,TRBJ2-2,.,CSVYGLAEAGELFF,TGCAGCGTTTATGGACTAGCCGAGGCCGGGGAGCTGTTTTTT
TRBV18,TRBD1,TRBJ1-2,.,CASSPGTEANYGYTF,TGTGCCAGCTCGCCTGGGACAGAGGCTAACTATGGCTACACCTTC
TRBV10-3,TRBD2,TRBJ2-5,.,CAISATSGQETQYF,TGTGCCATCAGTGCCACTAGCGGCCAAGAGACCCAGTACTTC
TRBV20-1,.,TRBJ2-3,once,CSASRTYGTTDTQYF,TGCAGTGCTAGTCGAACTTACGGGACCACAGATACGCAGTATTTT
TRBV27,TRBD2,TRBJ2-1,.,CASSLLLAGGPNEQFF,TGTGCCAGCAGTTTACTACTAGCGGGAGGGCCCAATGAGCAGTTCTTC
TRBV19,.,TRBJ1-2,.,CASSIWGYGYTF,TGTGCCAGTAGTATCTGGGGCTATGGCTACACCTTC
TRBV6-5,TRBD2,TRBJ2-7,.,CASSISSGGAYEQYF,TGTGCCAGCAGTATTTCTAGCGGGGGGGCGTACGAGCAGTACTTC
TRBV27,.,TRBJ2-7,.,CASTPEGGLNYEQYF,TGTGCCAGCACCCCGGAGGGGGGACTGAACTACGAGCAGTACTTC
TRBV5-6,.,TRBJ1-6,.,CASSPGVVWDSPLHF,TGTGCCAGCAGCCCGGGGGTGGTGTGGGATTCACCCCTCCACTTT
TRBV2,.,TRBJ2-7,.,CASRERGVYEQYF,TGTGCCAGCCGAGAAAGAGGGGTCTACGAGCAGTACTTC
TRBV15,.,TRBJ1-1,.,CATSYYSLNTEAFF,TGTGCCACCAGCTATTACAGCCTGAACACTGAAGCTTTCTTT
TRBV11-3,.,TRBJ2-2,.,CASSLDWDPDYTGELFF,TGTGCCAGCAGCTTAGATTGGGACCCAGATTATACCGGGGAGCTGTTTTTT
TRBV13,TRBD2,TRBJ2-7,.,CASSPSSGGAFFHEQYF,TGTGCCAGCAGCCCCTCTAGCGGGGGGGCATTTTTCCACGAGCAGTACTTC
TRBV19,.,TRBJ1-1,.,CASSWGGSNTEAFF,TGTGCCAGTAGCTGGGGGGGTAGTAACACTGAAGCTTTCTTT
TRBV29-1,.,TRBJ1-1,.,CSVTELNTEAFF,TGCAGCGTGACTGAACTGAACACTGAAGCTTTCTTT
TRBV24-1,TRBD1,TRBJ2-3,.,CATSDFLGGGTDTQYF,TGTGCCACCAGTGATTTTCTAGGGGGCGGGACAGATACGCAGTATTTT
TRBV2,TRBD1,TRBJ2-2,.,CASSEVGTAFATGELFF,TGTGCCAGCAGTGAAGTGGGGACAGCTTTCGCGACCGGGGAGCTGTTTTTT
TRBV7-6,.,TRBJ2-5,.,CASSLSTETQYF,TGTGCCAGCAGCTTAAGTACGGAGACCCAGTACTTC
TRBV25-1,TRBD2,TRBJ2-1,.,CASSEGAGGRIYEQFF,TGTGCCAGCAGTGAGGGAGCGGGGGGGCGAATCTATGAGCAGTTCTTC
TRBV14,TRBD1,TRBJ1-2,once,CASSQGTGPRGGYTF,TGTGCCAGCAGCCAAGGGACAGGACCTCGGGGTGGCTACACCTTC
TRBV5-4,TRBD1,TRBJ2-7,.,CASSLGTGPSYEQYF,TGTGCCAGCAGCTTGGGGACAGGCCCTTCCTACGAGCAGTACTTC
TRBV7-9,TRBD2,TRBJ2-1,.,CAGIGTSGTNEQFF,TGTGCCGGGATAGGGACTAGCGGGACCAATGAGCAGTTCTTC
TRBV20-1,.,TRBJ2-2,once,CSVSDSNTGELFF,TGCAGTGTCAGTGACTCGAACACCGGGGAGCTGTTTTTT
TRBV5-1,.,TRBJ1-2,.,CASSDPGAGGYTF,TGCGCCAGCAGCGATCCGGGGGCCGGTGGCTACACCTTC
TRBV9,TRBD2,TRBJ2-3,.,CASSVSPRGTRLDTQYF,TGTGCCAGCAGCGTATCGCCGCGGGGGACCCGTCTGGATACGCAGTATTTT
TRBV6-5,.,TRBJ1-1,.,CASSNYGLNTEAFF,TGTGCCAGCAGCAACTACGGGCTGAACACTGAAGCTTTCTTT
TRBV5-8,.,TRBJ1-2,.,CASRFLATVVGGYTF,TGTGCCAGCAGGTTTCTCGCGACAGTCGTCGGTGGCTACACCTTC